This T cell receptor (beta chain) was captured by sequencing in a study of response to subunit inactivated influenza vaccine. Regarding the study as a whole: A suggestion made by the authors is that each seasonal influenza vaccination recruits few new T cells.

This CDR3 has 15 residues. The V and J ends lost 6 bases and 3 bases respectively, with 18 bases between them. Germline V gives CDR1 KGHSH, CDR2 LQKENI. This clonotype was found a few times. The antigen is not known. Using its own MiXCR run on the RT-PCR reads, TCRdb lists one record per CDR3 protein. The sample gives about 480,000 distinct CDR3 sequences, roughly 27% of which show up once; over 1.5% is in the top ten. This clonotype was obtained from a man between 50 and 59 years old who received an inactivated influenza vaccine. Sequencing was performed on CD4+ T cells sorted from PBMCs, taken 4 to 6 days after vaccination. This chain joins TRBV18 and TRBJ2-7; D gene unclear. The CDR3 nucleotides are TGTGCCAGCTCCCCCCCGATGGGTAGTAACTACGAGCAGTACTTC. Translated, it gives CASSPPMGSNYEQYF.